Reported below is one TCR beta chain. What antigen it recognizes has not been identified. No clone much larger than this one lies a single base away; base qualities are absent. Unmatched junction bases come to 6, with V trimmed by 4 bases and J by 2 bases. Sequences SGHNT (CDR1) and YYREEE (CDR2) are obtained from the germline V gene (reference sequence). Its CDR3 holds 14 amino acids, cysteine through phenylalanine. Of the read, only the CDR3 DNA is kept; its 42 bases are in frame from base 1. This sample was taken from a study of blood T cell repertoires in COVID-19 (dated by TCRdb to about 2020). About the full investigation: The collaborator samples originated in the United States, Italy and Spain and spanned the acute and convalescent phases of COVID-19. The material from the prospective study consisted of cDNA or gDNA derived from T cells, B-cell-depleted T cells, or PBMCs. The dataset comprised deeply sampled blood TCRbeta repertoires from subjects exposed to, actively infected with, or recovered from COVID-19. The repertoires were released in a freely available public database intended as a resource for research on the immune response to SARS-CoV-2. The samples were drawn from the first 160 participants of the ongoing ImmuneRACE study and from 950 to 1,500 subjects provided by 6 global collaborators. The sample metadata nearly always contained a de-identified subject ID, COVID-19 status, age in years and sex. Where available, HLA class I and class II types were taken from metadata supplied by the sample provider and were not determined by assay-based typing. What the study reported, not specific to this receptor: The amount of clinical and demographic metadata varied by source and participant and was provided uncurated.

The immunoSEQ Assay, a bias-controlled multiplex PCR, was used to amplify TCRbeta CDR3 regions from genomic DNA. As for the original processing: Within the assay, amplification of reference gene primers was used to estimate how many nucleated cells each sample contained. To quantify the absolute abundance of each unique TCRbeta CDR3 rearrangement, sequence reads were collapsed and filtered. For each sample, productive Simpson clonality was calculated as the square root of Simpson's diversity index across productive rearrangements. As stored in TCRdb, this immuneACCESS dataset retains in-frame rearrangements with V and J assigned. A fraction of the clones does not appear; measured against another copy, unresolved V genes explain less than half of the discrepancy, and the remainder lacks a known reason. V, J and clone size are those of that table, while D and trimming were read from the DNA. A total of roughly 230,000 clones appear in this sample, 90% of them only once. Of the sample, around 1.9% is held by the ten largest clones.

In Seattle, one collaborating source enrolled patients while the infection was active and tracked those patients longitudinally over the course of disease. Collaborating institutions collected whole blood in K2EDTA tubes following their own protocols. For TCRbeta analysis, collaborators shipped samples in one of three forms: frozen whole blood, isolated PBMCs, or DNA extracted from either of those sample types. The sample comprised peripheral blood. In this chain, TRBV5-4 is recombined with TRBJ2-7; 7 bases in the junction line up with TRBD2. The sequence came from a woman in her sixties with COVID-19, enrolled during active disease. The CDR3 is CASSLRGGAYEQYF. The DNA sequence is as follows: TGTGCCAGCAGCCTTCGGGGAGGGGCCTACGAGCAGTACTTC.